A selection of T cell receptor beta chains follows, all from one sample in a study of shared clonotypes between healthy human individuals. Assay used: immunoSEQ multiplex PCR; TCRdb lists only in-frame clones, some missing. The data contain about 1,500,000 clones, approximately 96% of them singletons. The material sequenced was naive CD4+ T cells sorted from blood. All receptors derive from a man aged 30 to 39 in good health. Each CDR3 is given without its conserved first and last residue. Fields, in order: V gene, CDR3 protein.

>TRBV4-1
ASSLGTAYEQY
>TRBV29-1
SVETSGRAYNEQF
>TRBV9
ASSVVGRGASGYT
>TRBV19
ASSIGPDTDTQY
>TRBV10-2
ASRTSGSNTGELF
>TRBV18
ASSPSSLSETQY
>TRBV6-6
ASSRPGQASNQPQH
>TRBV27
ASSPHRGVSNEQF
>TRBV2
ASSAQGGNTIY
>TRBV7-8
ASSLKNALKTQY
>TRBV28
ASSLRRSSAGGLKDTQY
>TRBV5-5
ASSAGLAGRETQY
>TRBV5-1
ASSLTESDTQY
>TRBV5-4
ASSRAGPSSYNEQF
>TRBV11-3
ASSGSSIRGAHYEQY
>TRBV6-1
ASSERGPSSYNEQF
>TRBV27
ASSSTRGGTISQF
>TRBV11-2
ASSLFGNEQF
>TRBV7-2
ASRRTGGNGKLF
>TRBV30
AWSPKPHRTGLNYGYT
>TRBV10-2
ASRGSGNTIY
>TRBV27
ASSLNQLYQETQY
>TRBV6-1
ASSELHRFSGNTIY
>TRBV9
ASSLGHGQSRQGVQY
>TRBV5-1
ASSKTSGSSYEQY
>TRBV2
ASRSGLSNQPQH
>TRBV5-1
ASSRDSTYEQY
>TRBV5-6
ASSPYAYNSPLH
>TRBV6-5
ASSASGRYNEQF
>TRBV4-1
ASSQNGNEQY
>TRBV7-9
ASSSLQAPGNTIY
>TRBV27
ASSLRGGPSYEQY
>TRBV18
ASSPVESQGRNTIY
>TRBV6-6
ASSGHGATYEQY
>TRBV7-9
ASSLKLADSYEQY
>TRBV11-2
ASRDTGNYEQY
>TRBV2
ASGGTLSDYGYT
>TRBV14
ASDQGAGETQY
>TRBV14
ASSKYRGTGELF
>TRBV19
ASSPGLFSSSYNEQF
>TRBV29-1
SVGIPGLAGDTQY
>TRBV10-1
ASSETGREQY
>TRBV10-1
ASSGGLAVTDTQY
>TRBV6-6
ASRGYRGENTEAF
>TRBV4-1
ASSPTANRYTGELF
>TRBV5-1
ASSLAELAGVSNGELF
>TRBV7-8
ASSDETSGRPGDIQY
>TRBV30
AWSIPWTGRGYGYT
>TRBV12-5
ASSPPTGQETQY
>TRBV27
ASSLKVLNTEAF
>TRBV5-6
ASSFRTSGREYEQY